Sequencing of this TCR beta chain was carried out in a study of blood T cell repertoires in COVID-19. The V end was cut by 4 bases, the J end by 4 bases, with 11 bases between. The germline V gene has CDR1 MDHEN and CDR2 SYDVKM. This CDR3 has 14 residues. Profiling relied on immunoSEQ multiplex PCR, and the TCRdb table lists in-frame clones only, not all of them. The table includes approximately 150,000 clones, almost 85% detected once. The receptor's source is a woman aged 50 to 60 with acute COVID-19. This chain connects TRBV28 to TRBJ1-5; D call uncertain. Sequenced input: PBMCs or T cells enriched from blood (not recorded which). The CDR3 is CASSSLGLNQPQHF. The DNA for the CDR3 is TGTGCCAGCAGTTCTCTAGGACTTAATCAGCCCCAGCATTTT.